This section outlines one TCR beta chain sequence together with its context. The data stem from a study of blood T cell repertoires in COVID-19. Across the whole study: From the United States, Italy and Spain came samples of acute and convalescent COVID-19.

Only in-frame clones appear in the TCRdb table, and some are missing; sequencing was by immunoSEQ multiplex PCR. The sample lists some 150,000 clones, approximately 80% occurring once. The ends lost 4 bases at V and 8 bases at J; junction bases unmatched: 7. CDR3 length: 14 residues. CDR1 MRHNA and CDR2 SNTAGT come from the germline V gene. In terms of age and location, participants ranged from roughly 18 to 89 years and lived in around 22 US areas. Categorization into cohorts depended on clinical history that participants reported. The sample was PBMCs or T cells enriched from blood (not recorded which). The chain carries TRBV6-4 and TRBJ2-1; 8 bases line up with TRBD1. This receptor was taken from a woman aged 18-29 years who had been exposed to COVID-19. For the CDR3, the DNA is TGTGCCAGCAGTGTTACAGGGGGTTTGTATGAGCAGTTCTTC. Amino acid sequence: CASSVTGGLYEQFF.